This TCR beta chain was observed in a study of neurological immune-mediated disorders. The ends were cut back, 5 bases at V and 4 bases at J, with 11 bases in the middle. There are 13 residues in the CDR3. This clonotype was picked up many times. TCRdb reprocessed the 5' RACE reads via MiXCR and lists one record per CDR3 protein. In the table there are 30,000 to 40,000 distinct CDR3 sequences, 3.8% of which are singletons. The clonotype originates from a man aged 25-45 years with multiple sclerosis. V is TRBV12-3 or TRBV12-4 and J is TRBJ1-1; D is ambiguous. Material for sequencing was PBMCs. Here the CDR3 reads CASSPGLSTEAFF. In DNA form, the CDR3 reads TGTGCCAGCAGTCCCGGATTGTCCACTGAAGCTTTCTTT.